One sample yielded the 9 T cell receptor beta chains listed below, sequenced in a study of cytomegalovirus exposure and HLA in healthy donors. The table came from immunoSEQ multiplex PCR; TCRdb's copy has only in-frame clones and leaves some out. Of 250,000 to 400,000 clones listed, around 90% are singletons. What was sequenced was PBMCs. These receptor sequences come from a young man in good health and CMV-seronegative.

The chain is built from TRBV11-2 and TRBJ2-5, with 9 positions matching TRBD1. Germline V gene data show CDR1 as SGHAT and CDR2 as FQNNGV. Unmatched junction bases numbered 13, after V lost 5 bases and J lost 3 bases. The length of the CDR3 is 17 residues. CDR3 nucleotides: TGTGCCAGCAGCGACCGGGACAGGGAGGGGGCTAAAGAGACCCAGTACTTC. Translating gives CASSDRDREGAKETQYF.

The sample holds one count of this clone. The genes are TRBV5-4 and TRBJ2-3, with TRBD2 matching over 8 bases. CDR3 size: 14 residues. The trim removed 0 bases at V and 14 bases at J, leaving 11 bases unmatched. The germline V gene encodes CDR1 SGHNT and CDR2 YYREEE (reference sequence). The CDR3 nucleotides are TGTGCCAGCAGCTTGGAAGGACTAGCCCTAGGTTGGTATTTT. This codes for CASSLEGLALGWYF.

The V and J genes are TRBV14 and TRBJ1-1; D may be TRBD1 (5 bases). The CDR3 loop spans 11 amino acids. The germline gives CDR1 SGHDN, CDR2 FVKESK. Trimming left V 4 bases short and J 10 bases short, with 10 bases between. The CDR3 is CASSPGRGAFF. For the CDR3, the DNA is TGTGCCAGCAGCCCGGGGAGGGGAGCTTTCTTT.

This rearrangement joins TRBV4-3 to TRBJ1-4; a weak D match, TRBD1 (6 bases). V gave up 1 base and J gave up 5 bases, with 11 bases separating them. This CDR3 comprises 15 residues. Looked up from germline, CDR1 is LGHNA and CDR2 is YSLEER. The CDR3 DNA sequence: TGCGCCAGCAGCCAAGCGGGACAAGAAAATGAAAAACTGTTTTTT. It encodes CASSQAGQENEKLFF.

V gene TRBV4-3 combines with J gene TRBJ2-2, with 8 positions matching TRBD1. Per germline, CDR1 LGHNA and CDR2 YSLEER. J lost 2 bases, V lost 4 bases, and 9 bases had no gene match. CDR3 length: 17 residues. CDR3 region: CASSPSGTGVNTGELFF. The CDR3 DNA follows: TGCGCCAGCAGCCCCTCCGGGACAGGCGTCAACACCGGGGAGCTGTTTTTT.

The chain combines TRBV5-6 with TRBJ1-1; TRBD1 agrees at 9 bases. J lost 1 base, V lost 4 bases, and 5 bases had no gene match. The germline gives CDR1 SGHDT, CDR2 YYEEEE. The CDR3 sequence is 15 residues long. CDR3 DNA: TGTGCCAGCAGCCCGGGACAGGGAAGGAACACTGAAGCTTTCTTT. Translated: CASSPGQGRNTEAFF.

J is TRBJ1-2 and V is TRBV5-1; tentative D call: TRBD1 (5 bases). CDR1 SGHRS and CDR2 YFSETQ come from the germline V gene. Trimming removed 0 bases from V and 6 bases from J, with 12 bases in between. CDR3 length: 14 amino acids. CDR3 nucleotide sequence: TGCGCCAGCAGCTTGGGAGGCAGGGTCGATGGCTACACCTTC. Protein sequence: CASSLGGRVDGYTF.

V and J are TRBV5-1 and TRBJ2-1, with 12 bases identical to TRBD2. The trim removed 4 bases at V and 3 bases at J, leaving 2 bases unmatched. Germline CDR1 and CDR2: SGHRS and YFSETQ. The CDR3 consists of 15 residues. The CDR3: CASSPGLAGYNEQFF. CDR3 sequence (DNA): TGCGCCAGCAGCCCGGGACTAGCGGGCTACAATGAGCAGTTCTTC.

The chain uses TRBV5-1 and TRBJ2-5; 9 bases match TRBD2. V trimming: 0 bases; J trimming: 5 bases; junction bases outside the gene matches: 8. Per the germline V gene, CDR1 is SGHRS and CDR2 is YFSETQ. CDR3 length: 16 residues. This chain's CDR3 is CASSLVIAGDGETQYF. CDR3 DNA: TGCGCCAGCAGCTTGGTCATAGCGGGGGACGGGGAGACCCAGTACTTC.